These 8 T cell receptor beta chains were sequenced from one sample in a study of shared clonotypes between healthy human individuals. Produced via immunoSEQ multiplex PCR; TCRdb's table is partial and in-frame only. The sample lists under 2.5 million clones; around 90% were seen once. Material: naive CD4+ T cells from PBMCs. Subset indicated: CD45RA+ positively selected. Receptors originate from a man aged 18 to 35 in good health. Some clones in this sample may be carry-over from other donors' samples.

This clone is a singleton in its sample. This chain uses TRBV9 with TRBJ2-5, with unresolved D. Germline V CDR1 and CDR2: SGDLS, YYNGEE. The CDR3 has 12 amino acids. Trimming removed 4 bases at V and 4 bases at J, with 8 bases between. The CDR3 spells CASSPGSETQYF. The CDR3 nucleotides read TGTGCCAGCAGCCCCGGATCAGAGACCCAGTACTTC.

This clone was seen only a few times. The rearrangement joins TRBV30 to TRBJ1-1, with D possibly matching TRBD1 (6 bases). Germline CDR1 is GTSNPN and CDR2 is SVGIG (reference sequence). There are 13 residues in the CDR3. The ends were cut back, 1 base at V and 9 bases at J, with 15 bases in the middle. CDR3 sequence (DNA): TGTGCCTGGAGTGGGGTCAGACAGGCAAAAGCTTTCTTT. Its translation is CAWSGVRQAKAFF.

V usage is TRBV11-3 and J usage is TRBJ2-5; TRBD2 matches at 7 bases. This CDR3 is 12 amino acids long. J was trimmed by 5 bases and V by 5 bases; bases with no gene match: 2. From germline, CDR1 is SGHNT and CDR2 YENEEA. CDR3 sequence reads: CASSMGGETQYF. DNA for the CDR3: TGTGCCAGCAGCATGGGAGGGGAGACCCAGTACTTC.

This sequence joins TRBV29-1 and TRBJ2-5; 9 nucleotides align to TRBD1. The germline V gene encodes CDR1 SQVTM and CDR2 ANQGSEA. With 5 bases clipped from V and 4 bases from J, the junction kept 8 bases outside the gene matches. The CDR3 has 14 residues. CDR3 DNA: TGCAGCGTTAAGGACAGGGGTTCTCGAGAGACCCAGTACTTC. It translates to CSVKDRGSRETQYF.

This clone came up a few times. V is TRBV19 and J is TRBJ1-5; the D is unclear. Germline CDR1 LNHDA, CDR2 SQIVND (reference sequence). The CDR3 covers 14 residues. V dropped 4 bases and J dropped 3 bases, with 10 bases sitting between them. The DNA of the CDR3 is TGTGCCAGTAGTACTGGACGGTACAATCAGCCCCAGCATTTT. It encodes CASSTGRYNQPQHF.

The J gene is TRBJ1-2, the V gene TRBV7-8; D call uncertain. Germline-derived CDR1 and CDR2 are SGHVS and FQNEAQ. The CDR3 contains 14 residues. V shed 0 bases and J shed 6 bases, with 11 bases lying between them. CDR3 bases: TGTGCCAGCAGCTTAGCTCCCCCGGTAGATGGCTACACCTTC. It encodes CASSLAPPVDGYTF.

The chain joins TRBV5-1 to TRBJ2-3, with D possibly called TRBD1 or TRBD2 (5 bases each). V lost 1 base, J lost 0 bases, and 9 bases lay in between. The CDR3 has 15 residues. CDR1 and CDR2 (germline): SGHRS, YFSETQ. In DNA, the CDR3 is TGCGCCAGCAGCTTGAACGGGGCCAGCACAGATACGCAGTATTTT. Protein: CASSLNGASTDTQYF.

V is TRBV4-2 and J is TRBJ2-5, with a possible D match to TRBD1 (6 bases). CDR1 and CDR2 (germline): LGHNA, YNFKEQ. The V gene lost 0 bases and the J gene lost 6 bases, with 17 bases spanning the gap. The CDR3 has 16 amino acids. Here the CDR3 DNA reads TGTGCCAGCAGCCAAGAAGGGGCAGGGGTGGGAAAGACCCAGTACTTC. Translating it yields CASSQEGAGVGKTQYF.